One TCR beta chain is described in this entry. Its specific antigen is unknown. The sample holds no much larger clone one base away, and base qualities are not on file. Whole blood was collected in K2EDTA tubes by collaborating institutions according to the institutions' own protocols. Collaborator samples were shipped for TCRbeta analysis as frozen whole blood, isolated PBMCs, or DNA extracted from either sample type. V and J lose 8 bases and 5 bases, and a span of 12 bases separates them. The germline V gene specifies MDHEN as CDR1 and SYDVKM as CDR2. The CDR3 covers 12 residues, taking in both the cysteine and the phenylalanine. Kept here is only the CDR3 DNA, which spans 36 bases and is read in frame from base 1. This sample stems from a study of blood T cell repertoires in COVID-19 (dated by TCRdb to 2020 to 2022). For the wider study: Collaborator samples came from the United States, Italy and Spain and covered acute and convalescent phases of COVID-19. The material from the prospective study consisted of cDNA or gDNA derived from T cells, B-cell-depleted T cells, or PBMCs. Subjects who had been exposed to COVID-19, were actively infected with it, or had recovered from it provided the deeply sampled blood TCRbeta repertoires that made up the dataset. A freely available public database, intended as a resource for researchers studying the immune response to SARS-CoV-2, is where the repertoires were released. Samples were obtained from the ongoing ImmuneRACE study (first 160 participants) and from 1,254 subjects provided by 6 global collaborators. Sample metadata almost always included a de-identified subject ID, COVID-19 status, age in years and sex. Where available, HLA class I and class II types were obtained from metadata supplied by the sample provider rather than from assay-based typing.

TCRbeta CDR3 regions were amplified from genomic DNA by means of the immunoSEQ Assay, a bias-controlled multiplex PCR. The source study handled its data this way. Nucleated cell counts per sample were estimated from amplification of reference gene primers within the assay. To quantify the absolute abundance of each unique TCRbeta CDR3 rearrangement, sequence reads were collapsed and filtered. For each sample, productive Simpson clonality was calculated as the square root of Simpson's diversity index across productive rearrangements. TCRdb stores this immuneACCESS table with in-frame sequences only. Part of the clones is absent; in the studies checked, under half of the shortfall reflects unresolved V genes, and no reason is known for the rest. The DNA gave D and trimming, while V, J and clone size come from that table. The sample yields about 400,000 clones; 70% to 90% were counted once. The ten most abundant clones make up 1% to 1.5% of the sample.

Study-wide conclusions, independent of this receptor: The quantity of clinical and demographic metadata differed by source and by participant and was supplied without curation.

Sequenced input: peripheral blood. The chain uses TRBV28 and TRBJ1-1; no confident D gene assignment can be made. The sequence derives from a man in his forties or fifties with acute or convalescent COVID-19. The CDR3 corresponds to CASLPSGTEAFF. The DNA sequence is TGTGCCAGCCTCCCCTCGGGGACTGAAGCTTTCTTT.